Listed below are T cell receptor beta chains from one sample, sequenced in a study of CD8 T cell repertoires and HIV-1 epitope variants. Libraries were prepared by immunoSEQ multiplex PCR; TCRdb keeps only in-frame clonotypes and omits some of them. The table includes tens of thousands of clones, roughly four fifths detected once. What was sequenced was uncultured baseline CD8+ T cells from peripheral blood mononuclear cells (PBMCs). The receptor source for this set is a male donor with HIV. Both conserved end residues are part of each CDR3. The order of the fields is V gene, D gene, J gene, clone size, CDR3 DNA, CDR3 protein. D genes are given only for firm matches. Not all rows give a size; the values are once, few, many and, for expanded clones, a class.

V gene: TRBV5-1
D gene: NA
J gene: TRBJ2-3
clone size: NA
CDR3 DNA: TGCGCCAGTCGACTAGATGGGGGCACAGATACGCAGTATTTT
CDR3 protein: CASRLDGGTDTQYF

V gene: TRBV5-1
D gene: NA
J gene: TRBJ2-7
clone size: NA
CDR3 DNA: TGCGCCAGCAGCCCCGGGTGGGAACGAGGTGGCGAGCAGTACTTC
CDR3 protein: CASSPGWERGGEQYF

V gene: TRBV7-2
D gene: NA
J gene: TRBJ1-1
clone size: NA
CDR3 DNA: TGTGCCAGCAGCTTAGGGGAGTCGGGCACTGAAGCTTTCTTT
CDR3 protein: CASSLGESGTEAFF

V gene: TRBV18
D gene: NA
J gene: TRBJ1-5
clone size: few
CDR3 DNA: TGTGCCAGCTCACTAAATAGGGGTAGCAATCAGCCCCAGCATTTT
CDR3 protein: CASSLNRGSNQPQHF

V gene: TRBV6-5
D gene: NA
J gene: TRBJ1-1
clone size: NA
CDR3 DNA: TGTGCCAGCAGCCGTGGGTCCCCTGAAGCTTTCTTT
CDR3 protein: CASSRGSPEAFF

V gene: TRBV25-1
D gene: TRBD2
J gene: TRBJ2-3
clone size: few
CDR3 DNA: TGTGCCAGCAGTGAATATAGCGGGGATACGCAGTATTTT
CDR3 protein: CASSEYSGDTQYF

V gene: TRBV25-1
D gene: TRBD2
J gene: TRBJ2-1
clone size: NA
CDR3 DNA: TGTGCCAGCAGTGAATTAGGACGGGGGGGCTTCTACAATGAGCAGTTCTTC
CDR3 protein: CASSELGRGGFYNEQFF

V gene: TRBV4-1
D gene: NA
J gene: TRBJ1-2
clone size: NA
CDR3 DNA: TGCGCCAGCAGCCAGTCCTCTACAGGGTACAATGGCTACACCTTC
CDR3 protein: CASSQSSTGYNGYTF

V gene: TRBV9
D gene: NA
J gene: TRBJ2-1
clone size: NA
CDR3 DNA: TGTGCCAGCAGCCCCTGGGGGGGCAGCAATGAGCAGTTCTTC
CDR3 protein: CASSPWGGSNEQFF

V gene: TRBV4-3
D gene: NA
J gene: TRBJ1-1
clone size: many
CDR3 DNA: TGCGCCAGCAGCCAAGAACCCATGAACACTGAAGCTTTCTTT
CDR3 protein: CASSQEPMNTEAFF

V gene: TRBV5-6
D gene: NA
J gene: TRBJ1-1
clone size: NA
CDR3 DNA: TGTGCCAGCAGTCTCGACAGGAACACTGAAGCTTTCTTT
CDR3 protein: CASSLDRNTEAFF

V gene: TRBV4-3
D gene: NA
J gene: TRBJ1-1
clone size: NA
CDR3 DNA: TGCGCCAGCAGCCAGGTTTCCATCACTGAAGCTTTCTTT
CDR3 protein: CASSQVSITEAFF

V gene: TRBV28
D gene: NA
J gene: TRBJ1-1
clone size: NA
CDR3 DNA: TGTGCCAGCAGTTCCACAGGGTGGGGGGATCTGAACACTGAAGCTTTCTTT
CDR3 protein: CASSSTGWGDLNTEAFF

V gene: TRBV7-6
D gene: NA
J gene: TRBJ2-1
clone size: NA
CDR3 DNA: TGTGCCAGCAGCTTAGCGGTGCAAGGGCTTATTCATGAGCAGTTCTTC
CDR3 protein: CASSLAVQGLIHEQFF

V gene: TRBV15
D gene: TRBD2
J gene: TRBJ2-5
clone size: NA
CDR3 DNA: TGTGCCACCAGCAGAGATGTTCTAGCGGGAGAGGAGACCCAGTACTTC
CDR3 protein: CATSRDVLAGEETQYF

V gene: TRBV19
D gene: TRBD1
J gene: TRBJ1-4
clone size: NA
CDR3 DNA: TGTGCCAGTAATGACAGGGGTGAAAAACTGTTTTTT
CDR3 protein: CASNDRGEKLFF